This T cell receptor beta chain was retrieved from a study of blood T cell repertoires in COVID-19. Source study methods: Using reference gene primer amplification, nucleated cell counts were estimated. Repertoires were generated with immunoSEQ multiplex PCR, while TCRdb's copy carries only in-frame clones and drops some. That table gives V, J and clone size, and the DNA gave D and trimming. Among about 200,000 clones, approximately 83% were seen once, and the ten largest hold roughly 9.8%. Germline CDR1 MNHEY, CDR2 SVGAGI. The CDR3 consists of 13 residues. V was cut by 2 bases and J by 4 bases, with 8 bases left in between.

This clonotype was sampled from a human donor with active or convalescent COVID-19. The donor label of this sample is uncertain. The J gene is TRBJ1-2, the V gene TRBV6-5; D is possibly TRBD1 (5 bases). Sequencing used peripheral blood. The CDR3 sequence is CASSYQGPYGYTF. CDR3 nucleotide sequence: TGTGCCAGCAGTTACCAGGGTCCCTATGGCTACACCTTC.